These 31 T cell receptor beta chains originate from one sample sequenced in a study of T cells in Graves' hyperthyroidism and ophthalmopathy. Amplification of TCR beta CDR3 regions used RNA as the template. TCR CDR3 underwent first-round RT-PCR with the HTBI primer set. TCRdb itself ran the multiplex PCR reads through MiXCR, one entry per CDR3 protein. The sample lists 530,000 or so distinct CDR3 sequences, around 45% occurring once. Sequencing was performed on peripheral blood or thyroid tissue (not recorded which). These receptors all stem from a young woman with Graves' hyperthyroidism.

As for this clonotype: Lacking the conserved final phenylalanine or tryptophan, this CDR3 likely reflects a read error. No DNA is shown, since the ends of the CDR3 on it are uncertain; the CDR3 is the one TCRdb lists. The rearrangement joins TRBV7-6 to TRBJ1-1. The length of the CDR3 is 9 amino acids, counting both ends. From germline, CDR1 is SGHVS and CDR2 FNYEAQ. CDR3 sequence reads: CASSLGSLV.

This clonotype was detected ten times or more. The chain combines TRBV7-2 with TRBJ2-5; D is unclear. V dropped 5 bases and J dropped 5 bases, with 15 bases sitting between them. Germline lookup yields CDR1 SGHTA and CDR2 FQGNSA. The CDR3 consists of 14 residues. The CDR3 region has the DNA TGTGCCAGCAGCCCAATCGCGGCCCTGGAGACCCAGTACTTC. Protein sequence: CASSPIAALETQYF.

This clonotype was seen at least ten times. The rearrangement links TRBV27 to TRBJ2-7; TRBD1 is a possible D gene (6 bases). With 6 bases removed from V and 5 bases from J, the gap between germline ends came to 14 bases. The CDR3 has 13 amino acids. Germline CDR1 is MNHEY and CDR2 is SMNVEV (reference sequence). CDR3 sequence (DNA): TGTGCCAGCAGCACCGGGACAACCCACGAGCAGTACTTC. Amino acid sequence: CASSTGTTHEQYF.

J is TRBJ2-7 and V is TRBV10-3, with 16 bases lining up with TRBD2. Germline loops: CDR1 ENHRY, CDR2 SYGVKD. The CDR3 length is 17 residues. Trimming took 2 bases from V and 3 from J; bases not matched to a gene: 4. CDR3 in DNA: TGTGCCATCAGTGAGACGGGGACTAGCGGGAGGGACTACGAGCAGTACTTC. It yields the protein CAISETGTSGRDYEQYF.

The rearrangement uses TRBV2 and TRBJ2-6; D possibly corresponds to TRBD2 (6 bases). Trimming pared 4 bases from V and 10 bases from J, leaving 11 bases between. CDR3 length: 13 residues. CDR1 and CDR2 from the germline V gene are SNHLY and FYNNEI. CDR3 sequence: CASSGPGTNVLTF. Here the CDR3 DNA reads TGTGCCAGCAGTGGCCCCGGGACTAACGTCCTGACTTTC.

This clonotype was seen repeatedly, ten times or more. This chain connects TRBV4-2 to TRBJ2-6; 8 bases map to TRBD1. With 4 bases clipped from V and 0 bases from J, the junction kept 8 bases outside the gene matches. The CDR3 length is 18 residues. CDR1 and CDR2 (germline): LGHNA, YNFKEQ. CDR3 protein: CASSPGQGPLSGANVLTF. The CDR3, as DNA: TGTGCCAGCAGCCCCGGACAGGGACCCCTCTCTGGGGCCAACGTCCTGACTTTC.

This clonotype has ten or more counts. This chain uses TRBV7-2 with TRBJ2-5; possible D gene TRBD2, 7 bases. The V gene lost 0 bases and the J gene lost 5 bases, with 13 bases spanning the gap. The CDR3 spans 15 residues. Germline CDR1 is SGHTA and CDR2 is FQGNSA. This CDR3 reads CASSLAGGGGETQYF. DNA for the CDR3: TGTGCCAGCAGCTTAGCAGGGGGAGGGGGTGAGACCCAGTACTTC.

Note on this clonotype: A much larger clone is a single base away; this may be a read error. The chain is built from TRBV10-3 and TRBJ2-7; 7 nucleotides line up with TRBD2. The CDR3 consists of 13 residues. In germline, CDR1 is ENHRY, CDR2 SYGVKD. V was clipped by 2 bases and J by 7 bases; unmatched bases: 5. CDR3 DNA: TGTGCCATCAGTGAGCGGGAGGTTCATGAGCAGTACTTC. It translates to CAISEREVHEQYF.

The sample holds many counts of this clonotype. The chain carries TRBV5-1 and TRBJ2-5; 7 bases fit TRBD1. V shed 6 bases, J shed 4 bases, and the junction held 6 bases outside the gene matches. The CDR3 spans 13 residues. From germline, CDR1 is SGHRS and CDR2 YFSETQ. CDR3 sequence: CASTPQGRETQYF. DNA for the CDR3: TGCGCCAGCACCCCACAGGGGCGAGAGACCCAGTACTTC. The full variable domain, rest sourced from reference TRBV5-1 and TRBJ2-5, is KAGVTQTPRYLIKTRGQQVTLSCSPISGHRSVSWYQQTPGQGLQFLFEYFSETQRNKGNFPGRFSGRQFSNSRSEMNVSTLELGDSALYLCASTPQGRETQYFGPGTRLLVL.

In its sample, this clonotype was seen many times. The chain links TRBV24-1 to TRBJ1-3, with D possibly being TRBD1 (5 bases). The CDR3 is made up of 17 amino acids. Looked up from germline, CDR1 is KGHDR and CDR2 is SFDVKD. Trimming removed 3 bases from V and 2 bases from J, with 16 bases in between. The CDR3, as DNA: TGTGCCACCAGTGATCCACCGGGACTGGGGACTGGAAACACCATATATTTT. Protein product: CATSDPPGLGTGNTIYF.

This clonotype was detected a few times. V gene TRBV7-2 combines with J gene TRBJ1-4; TRBD1 aligns across 9 bases. V was clipped by 5 bases and J by 7 bases; unmatched bases: 8. The CDR3 runs to 15 residues. CDR1 is SGHTA and CDR2 is FQGNSA in the germline V gene. CDR3 bases: TGTGCCAGCAGCCCGCCCGACAGGGGGGCTGAAAAACTGTTTTTT. It encodes CASSPPDRGAEKLFF.

In its sample, this clonotype was seen many times. The gene calls are TRBV10-3 and TRBJ1-3; no reliable D call. The CDR3 consists of 13 residues. The V gene's germline CDR1 is ENHRY and CDR2 SYGVKD. Trimming left V 3 bases short and J 3 bases short, with 6 bases between. The CDR3 region is CAISEAGGNTIYF. The CDR3 nucleotides are TGTGCCATCAGTGAAGCGGGTGGAAACACCATATATTTT.

As concerns this clonotype: This may be a read error, as it is one base from a much larger clone. The chain joins TRBV4-3 to TRBJ1-2; TRBD1 matches at 7 bases. The CDR3 sequence is 16 residues long. CDR1 and CDR2 from the germline V gene are LGHNA and YSLEER. The CDR3 DNA reads TGCGCCAGCAGCCGCCTCGGCACAGGGGACAACTATGGCTACGCCTTC. As protein: CASSRLGTGDNYGYAF.

Many counts were recorded for this clonotype. The chain has TRBV4-3 and TRBJ2-5; TRBD1 is a possible D gene (5 bases). Trimming pared 0 bases from V and 4 bases from J, leaving 12 bases between. The CDR3 totals 15 residues. CDR1 LGHNA and CDR2 YSLEER come from the germline V gene. CDR3 protein: CASSQDQGEGETQYF. The DNA of the CDR3 is TGCGCCAGCAGCCAAGATCAGGGCGAAGGAGAGACCCAGTACTTC.

The rearrangement uses TRBV2 and TRBJ1-2, with D hard to call. In germline, CDR1 is SNHLY, CDR2 FYNNEI. Trimming took off 4 bases at V and 8 bases at J, with 20 bases between the two ends. The CDR3 is 15 amino acids. CDR3 coding DNA: TGTGCCAGCAGTGGAGCGGGTCGAGGCCAAGGAGGCTACACCTTC. The encoded protein is CASSGAGRGQGGYTF.

This chain links TRBV24-1 with TRBJ2-5; D not certain. The V end lost 4 bases, the J end lost 7 bases, and 3 bases lay between the germline ends. The germline V gene encodes CDR1 KGHDR and CDR2 SFDVKD. The CDR3 runs to 10 residues. The DNA of the CDR3 is TGTGCCACCAGTGACTGGACCCAGTACTTC. It yields the protein CATSDWTQYF.

In this sample, this clonotype turned up many times. V is TRBV2 and J is TRBJ1-2; D is possibly TRBD1 (5 bases). CDR1 is SNHLY and CDR2 is FYNNEI in the germline V gene. Trimming cost V 6 bases and J 9 bases, with 17 bases left between them. This CDR3 is built from 13 residues. The CDR3 loop reads CASSEPGRDRYTF. In DNA, the CDR3 is TGTGCCAGCAGCGAACCGGGACGGGATCGCTACACCTTC.

This chain uses TRBV20-1 with TRBJ1-3; D possibly corresponds to TRBD1 (5 bases). V was trimmed by 3 bases and J by 6 bases, leaving 15 bases between them. Germline V gene lookup returns CDR1 DFQATT and CDR2 SNEGSKA (reference sequence). CDR3 length: 14 residues. In nucleotides, the CDR3 is TGCAGTGCTAGCCGGGGCAACGCCAAAAACACCATATATTTT. Translated: CSASRGNAKNTIYF.

V gene TRBV29-1 combines with J gene TRBJ1-4; D is unclear. CDR1 and CDR2 (germline): SQVTM, ANQGSEA. The V gene lost 8 bases and the J gene lost 8 bases, with 18 bases spanning the gap. The CDR3 consists of 13 residues. CDR3 sequence (DNA): TGCAGCTTAGGTAGCAGGCCCCTGGAAAAACTGTTTTTT. Its protein product is CSLGSRPLEKLFF. The whole variable domain, remainder taken from reference TRBV29-1 and TRBJ1-4, is SAVISQKPSRDICQRGTSLTIQCQVDSQVTMMFWYRQQPGQSLTLIATANQGSEATYESGFVIDKFPISRPNLTFSTLTVSNMSPEDSSIYLCSLGSRPLEKLFFGSGTQLSVL.

Ten or more counts support this clonotype. The rearrangement links TRBV7-2 to TRBJ2-5, with D perhaps matching TRBD1 (6 bases). V was shortened by 4 bases and J by 2 bases, with 11 bases between the two germline ends. The germline CDR1 and CDR2 sequences are SGHTA and FQGNSA. This CDR3 region has 14 residues. The CDR3 sequence is CASSSDSNQETQYF. The CDR3 bases are TGTGCCAGCAGCTCGGACAGCAATCAAGAGACCCAGTACTTC.

There are many counts of this clonotype. The rearrangement uses TRBV12-3 or TRBV12-4 and TRBJ1-3; 7 nucleotides line up with TRBD1. CDR3 length: 15 amino acids. With 6 bases clipped from V and 0 bases from J, the junction kept 5 bases outside the gene matches. The CDR3 is CASSRQGLSGNTIYF. CDR3 DNA sequence: TGTGCCAGCAGCCGACAGGGTCTCTCTGGAAACACCATATATTTT.

This clonotype appeared a few times. This sequence joins TRBV18 and TRBJ2-5; no clear D gene. V gave up 0 bases and J gave up 5 bases, with 10 bases separating them. Germline V gene data show CDR1 as KGHSH and CDR2 as LQKENI. The CDR3 is 14 residues long. The CDR3 sequence is CASSPPPGWETQYF. The DNA for the CDR3 is TGTGCCAGCTCACCACCTCCGGGCTGGGAGACCCAGTACTTC.

This clonotype was recorded many times. The chain has TRBV7-3 and TRBJ1-2; D ambiguous. CDR1 is SGHTA and CDR2 is FQGTGA in the germline V gene. This CDR3 is built from 13 residues. V shed 5 bases and J shed 9 bases, with 16 bases lying between them. CDR3 amino acids: CASSLGIGSSYTF. CDR3 sequence (DNA): TGTGCCAGCAGCCTAGGGATTGGCTCGAGCTACACCTTC. Full variable domain (outside the CDR3, taken from reference TRBV7-3 and TRBJ1-2): GAGVSQTPSNKVTEKGKYVELRCDPISGHTALYWYRQSLGQGPEFLIYFQGTGAADDSGLPNDRFFAVRPEGSVSTLKIQRTERGDSAVYLCASSLGIGSSYTFGSGTRLTVV.

The rearrangement joins TRBV20-1 to TRBJ2-7; TRBD2 agrees at 13 bases. With V trimmed by 6 bases and J by 7 bases, 21 bases remained unmatched. The CDR3 is 18 amino acids. Germline V gene lookup returns CDR1 DFQATT and CDR2 SNEGSKA (reference sequence). CDR3 in amino acids: CSARPGLAGREGPGEQYF. For the CDR3, the DNA is TGCAGTGCCCGGCCGGGACTAGCGGGGCGGGAGGGCCCAGGTGAGCAGTACTTC.

The chain has TRBV29-1 and TRBJ2-5, with 8 bases fitting TRBD1. V lost 7 bases to trimming and J lost 5 bases; unmatched junction nucleotides: 9. The germline CDR1 and CDR2 sequences are SQVTM and ANQGSEA. This CDR3 has 13 residues. CDR3 coding DNA: TGCAGCGCTACTGGACAGGGCCAGGAGACCCAGTACTTC. This encodes CSATGQGQETQYF.

This clonotype has a count of ten or more. The chain uses TRBV20-1 and TRBJ2-5; 10 bases map to TRBD2. This CDR3 comprises 15 residues. Per germline, CDR1 DFQATT and CDR2 SNEGSKA (reference sequence). V lost 4 bases and J lost 4; bases outside the gene matches: 9. CDR3 coding DNA: TGCAGTGCTACCCCCCCTAGCGGGAGCTCAGAGACCCAGTACTTC. Translating it yields CSATPPSGSSETQYF.

This clonotype was counted at least ten times. The chain links TRBV4-3 to TRBJ2-2, with unresolved D. Germline-derived CDR1 and CDR2 are LGHNA and YSLEER. The germline V and J ends were trimmed by 1 base and 6 bases, with 9 bases remaining between them. There are 14 residues in the CDR3. The CDR3 nucleotides read TGCGCCAGCAGCCAAGTAATTCTCTCCGGGGAGCTGTTTTTT. Translation gives CASSQVILSGELFF.

This clonotype occurred once. The chain has TRBV12-3 or TRBV12-4 and TRBJ2-7, with D possibly being TRBD1 or TRBD2 (6 bases each). Trimming shortened V by 3 bases and J by 2 bases, and 26 bases separated the two germline ends. The CDR3 consists of 19 residues. The CDR3 DNA follows: TGTGCCAGCAGTTTCGATCCCGTACTTAGCGGAGGGGGAACCTACGAGCAGTACTTC. Its translation is CASSFDPVLSGGGTYEQYF.

This clonotype occurred many times. The chain joins TRBV13 to TRBJ2-5, with 7 bases matching TRBD2. J lost 10 bases, V lost 1 base, and 12 bases had no gene match. The CDR3 runs to 15 residues. Germline V gene sequence: CDR1 PRHDT, CDR2 FYEKMQ (reference sequence). Here the CDR3 reads CASSLDGPSGVFQYF. The CDR3 nucleotides read TGTGCCAGCAGCTTAGATGGACCCAGCGGGGTCTTCCAGTACTTC.

The genes are TRBV7-2 and TRBJ2-5, with D tentatively TRBD1 or TRBD2 (5 bases each). Germline CDR1 and CDR2: SGHTA and FQGNSA. CDR3 length: 14 amino acids. Trimming left V 5 bases short and J 11 bases short, with 21 bases between. Written as DNA, the CDR3 is TGTGCCAGCAGCCCCCGGGACCCCACAGATACGCAGTACTTC. Amino acids: CASSPRDPTDTQYF. Combining the CDR3 with reference TRBV7-2 and TRBJ2-5 gives the whole variable domain GAGVSQSPSNKVTEKGKDVELRCDPISGHTALYWYRQSLGQGLEFLIYFQGNSAPDKSGLPSDRFSAERTGGSVSTLTIQRTQQEDSAVYLCASSPRDPTDTQYFGPGTRLLVL.

The chain combines TRBV29-1 with TRBJ2-2; tentatively, D is TRBD2 (5 bases). Looked up from germline, CDR1 is SQVTM and CDR2 is ANQGSEA. There are 12 residues in the CDR3. Between the trimmed V and J ends, which lost 7 bases and 5 bases, there was a span of 11 bases. The CDR3, as DNA: TGCAGCGCTACTAGTGAGACCGGGGAGCTGTTTTTT. It specifies CSATSETGELFF.